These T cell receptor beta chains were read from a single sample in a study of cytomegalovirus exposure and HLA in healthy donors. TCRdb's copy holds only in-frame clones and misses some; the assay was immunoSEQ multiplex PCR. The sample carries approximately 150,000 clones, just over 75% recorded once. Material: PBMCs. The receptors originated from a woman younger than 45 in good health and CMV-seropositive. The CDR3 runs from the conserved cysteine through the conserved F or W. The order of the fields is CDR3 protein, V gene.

CDR3aa: CASSLARGENIQYF
v_gene: TRBV11-3

CDR3aa: CAISEGQGWYNEQFF
v_gene: TRBV10-3

CDR3aa: CASSSRFEQYF
v_gene: TRBV7-9

CDR3aa: CASSVDGTRTYEQYF
v_gene: TRBV9

CDR3aa: CASSPNRNSNQPQHF
v_gene: TRBV28

CDR3aa: CASSLDRTDYGYTF
v_gene: TRBV7-2

CDR3aa: CAWSQVRFYSGNTIYF
v_gene: TRBV30

CDR3aa: CSVAFQIQGVLPDTQYF
v_gene: TRBV29-1

CDR3aa: CASSTLWGDEKLFF
v_gene: TRBV19

CDR3aa: CASSSHLRENTGELFF
v_gene: TRBV11-1

CDR3aa: CASSRGTGRVEQYF
v_gene: TRBV4-1

CDR3aa: CASSFMERETQYF
v_gene: TRBV7-9

CDR3aa: CAWAGTGRTDTQYF
v_gene: TRBV30

CDR3aa: CASSQGRGQNGELFF
v_gene: TRBV4-2

CDR3aa: CASSLGGQPNYEQYF
v_gene: TRBV11-1

CDR3aa: CASSLVRGQETQYF
v_gene: TRBV7-7

CDR3aa: CASSLGGRGPNYGYTF
v_gene: TRBV5-1

CDR3aa: CAWSPGLAGSNEQFF
v_gene: TRBV30

CDR3aa: CASSESGTGGDEKLFF
v_gene: TRBV10-1

CDR3aa: CASRPLGILNTGELFF
v_gene: TRBV28

CDR3aa: CASSPGLAGASTDTQYF
v_gene: TRBV7-6

CDR3aa: CSVTGTSFSSSYNEQFF
v_gene: TRBV29-1